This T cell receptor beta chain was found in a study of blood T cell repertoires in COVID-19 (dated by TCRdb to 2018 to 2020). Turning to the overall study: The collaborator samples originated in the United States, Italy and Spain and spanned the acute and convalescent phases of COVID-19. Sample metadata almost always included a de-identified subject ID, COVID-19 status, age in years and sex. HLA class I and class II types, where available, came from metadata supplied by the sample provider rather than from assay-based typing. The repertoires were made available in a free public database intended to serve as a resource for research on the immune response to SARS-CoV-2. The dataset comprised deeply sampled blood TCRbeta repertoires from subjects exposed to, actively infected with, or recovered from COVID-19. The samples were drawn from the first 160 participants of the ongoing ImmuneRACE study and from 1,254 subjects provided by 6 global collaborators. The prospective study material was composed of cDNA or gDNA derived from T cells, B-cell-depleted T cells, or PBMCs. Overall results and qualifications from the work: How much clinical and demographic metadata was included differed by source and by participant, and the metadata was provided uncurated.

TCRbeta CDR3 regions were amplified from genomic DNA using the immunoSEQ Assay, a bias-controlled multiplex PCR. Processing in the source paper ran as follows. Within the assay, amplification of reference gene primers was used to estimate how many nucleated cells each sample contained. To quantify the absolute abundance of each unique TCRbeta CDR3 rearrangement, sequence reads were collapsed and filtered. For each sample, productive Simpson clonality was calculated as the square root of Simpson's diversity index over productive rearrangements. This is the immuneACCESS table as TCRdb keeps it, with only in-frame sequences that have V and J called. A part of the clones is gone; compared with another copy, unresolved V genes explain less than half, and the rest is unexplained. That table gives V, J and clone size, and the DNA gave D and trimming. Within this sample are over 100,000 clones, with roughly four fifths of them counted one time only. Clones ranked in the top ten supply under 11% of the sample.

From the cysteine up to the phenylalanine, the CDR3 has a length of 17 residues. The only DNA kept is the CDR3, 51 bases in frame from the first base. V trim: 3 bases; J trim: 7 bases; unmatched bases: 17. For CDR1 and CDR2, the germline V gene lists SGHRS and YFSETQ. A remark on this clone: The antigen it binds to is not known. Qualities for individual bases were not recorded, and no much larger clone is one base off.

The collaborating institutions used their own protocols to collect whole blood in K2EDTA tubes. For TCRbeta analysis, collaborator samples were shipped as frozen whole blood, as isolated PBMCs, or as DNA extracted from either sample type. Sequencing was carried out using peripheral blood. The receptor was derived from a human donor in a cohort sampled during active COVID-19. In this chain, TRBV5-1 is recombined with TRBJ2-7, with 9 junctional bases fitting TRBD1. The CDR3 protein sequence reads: CASSWTLQGAALGEQYF. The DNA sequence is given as TGCGCCAGCAGCTGGACTCTACAGGGGGCCGCGCTTGGGGAGCAGTACTTC.